A single T cell receptor (beta chain) is shown here with its context. Primers for the PCR totalled 60 Vbeta and 13 Jbeta. Some clones are missing from TCRdb's copy, which holds only in-frame ones; the method was immunoSEQ multiplex PCR. The sample shows about 140,000 clones, less than 85% of them seen only once. This sample is drawn from a study of cytomegalovirus exposure and HLA in healthy donors. This TCR derives from a middle-aged man in good health and CMV-seronegative. Sequenced sample: PBMCs.

As DNA, the CDR3 is TGTGCCAGCAGTTACCTACTAAGAAACACTGAAGCTTTCTTT. Translated, it gives CASSYLLRNTEAFF. The chain links TRBV6-6 to TRBJ1-1; D remains unclear. The V end lost 2 bases, the J end lost 2 bases, and 9 bases lay between the germline ends. Germline V gene data show CDR1 as MNHNY and CDR2 as SVGAGI (reference sequence). The CDR3 length is 14 residues.